Listed below are T cell receptor beta chains from one sample, sequenced in a study of response to subunit inactivated influenza vaccine. MiXCR was run by TCRdb on the RT-PCR reads, yielding one entry per CDR3 protein. Here the sample spans approximately 200,000 distinct CDR3 sequences, approximately 15% being singletons. The starting material was CD8+ T cells sorted from PBMCs, obtained about 5 days after vaccination. These receptors all stem from a man in his fifties or sixties who received an inactivated influenza vaccine. CDR3s leave out the opening cysteine and the closing phenylalanine or tryptophan. Fields, in order: V gene, J gene, CDR3 protein.

TRBV20-1	TRBJ2-2	SARDHRGATGELF
TRBV11-2	TRBJ2-7	ASSLYGGWNEQY
TRBV6-2/TRBV6-3	TRBJ1-2	ASTLLARYGYT
TRBV11-1	TRBJ2-7	ASSHRTEDAIKSYEQY
TRBV3-1	TRBJ2-3	ASSPGLAGAYSSTDTQY
TRBV12-3/TRBV12-4	TRBJ2-7	ASSLISGGYEQY
TRBV12-3/TRBV12-4	TRBJ1-1	ASSLDALAREAF
TRBV28	TRBJ2-1	ASSYRVNSYNEQF
TRBV11-2	TRBJ2-3	ASSLGDGRYTDTQY
TRBV12-3/TRBV12-4	TRBJ2-7	ASSPSLAGALYEQY
TRBV20-1	TRBJ2-1	SARVGAGEQF